These T cell receptor beta chains were read from a single sample in a study of blood T cells in healthy people across ages. TCRdb passed the 5' RACE reads through MiXCR, listing each CDR3 protein once. The sample records over a million distinct CDR3 sequences, 42% being singletons. The sample comprised blood. The receptor set was obtained from a woman aged 18-29 years in good health. Both conserved end residues are part of each CDR3.

V	J	length	CDR3
TRBV24-1	NA	14	CATSARDESYEQYF
TRBV20-1	TRBJ2-3	14	CSANRDGSSDTQYF
TRBV15	TRBJ2-3	14	CATSGKSVVDTQYF
TRBV20-1	TRBJ1-6	14	CSARDRRGKAPLHF
TRBV5-1	TRBJ2-6	16	CASSSGTASGANVLTF
TRBV29-1	TRBJ2-1	16	CSVEAQTVGLYNEQFF
TRBV7-2	TRBJ1-5	15	CASSLTSISNQPQHF
TRBV10-2	TRBJ1-5	14	CASRTGHENQPQHF
TRBV29-1	TRBJ2-7	14	CSVAGTRNSYEQYF
TRBV4-2	TRBJ1-6	14	CASSQEDKTEPLHF
TRBV12-3/TRBV12-4	TRBJ1-1	15	CASSLVGVMGTEAFF
TRBV25-1	TRBJ2-7	14	CASSQGTGGHEQYF
TRBV9	TRBJ2-7	14	CASSPWTSSYEQYF
TRBV4-1	TRBJ2-2	16	CASSRPSETGPRELFF
TRBV20-1	TRBJ2-1	12	CSASKLNNEQFF
TRBV10-3	NA	14	CAIKGGGSYNEQYF
TRBV7-2	TRBJ1-2	15	CASSLGQGLNYGYTF
TRBV4-3	TRBJ1-2	13	CASSLSGGFGYTF
TRBV7-2	TRBJ1-2	15	CASSHGRGPNYGYTF
TRBV28	TRBJ2-5	14	CASGGSAVQETQYF
TRBV6-2/TRBV6-3	TRBJ2-1	14	CASKPSGRIGEQFF
TRBV7-2	TRBJ2-4	13	CASSTFRDAAQYF
TRBV4-1	TRBJ2-7	15	CASSRTGEYAYEQYF
TRBV29-1	TRBJ2-3	14	CSVVGGVSTDTQYF
TRBV9	TRBJ2-1	15	CASSVEGWGLDEQFF
TRBV20-1	TRBJ1-2	12	CRANGQGNGYTF
TRBV20-1	TRBJ1-6	16	CSARDSRGGADSPLHF
TRBV25-1	TRBJ2-1	15	CASRRQGATYNEQFF
TRBV6-5	TRBJ1-5	15	CASSYSGQGDWPQHF
TRBV20-1	TRBJ2-1	16	CSAWTSGRVRDNEQFF
TRBV19	NA	15	CASSKSDSLGETQFF
TRBV29-1	NA	16	CSVLRQGAALGGIQYF
TRBV7-2	NA	16	CASSLVSSGREETQYF
TRBV4-3	NA	16	CASSLHISYTQETQFF
TRBV11-2	TRBJ2-5	15	CASSTRTGREKTQYF
TRBV5-5	TRBJ2-7	16	CASSFAAGHAYNEQYF
TRBV28	TRBJ1-1	13	CASSTRESTEAFF
TRBV7-9	TRBJ1-4	13	CASGTGDFEKLFF
TRBV4-1	TRBJ1-3	14	CASSREGQINTIYF
TRBV18	TRBJ2-3	16	CASSPPVGQGQDTQYF
TRBV27	TRBJ1-6	13	CASSLGEDSPLHF
TRBV12-3/TRBV12-4	TRBJ2-7	15	CASSLQGHSSYEQYF
TRBV12-3/TRBV12-4	TRBJ1-1	16	CASSSWLAGGKAEAFF
TRBV18	TRBJ2-7	12	CASSRDDYEQYF
TRBV2	TRBJ1-1	12	CASTSSVTEAFF
TRBV20-1	TRBJ2-1	14	CSASSSGIYNEQFF
TRBV12-5	TRBJ1-1	18	CASGTSQPPGGKNTEAFF
TRBV6-5	TRBJ1-4	16	CASSTGGTGWVEKLFF
TRBV25-1	TRBJ2-7	15	CASSEWGSKGREQYF
TRBV7-2	TRBJ2-5	14	CASSLGRGKETQYF
TRBV28	TRBJ1-1	15	CASSFGYSSDTEAFF
TRBV28	TRBJ1-2	13	CASSLQGALGYTF